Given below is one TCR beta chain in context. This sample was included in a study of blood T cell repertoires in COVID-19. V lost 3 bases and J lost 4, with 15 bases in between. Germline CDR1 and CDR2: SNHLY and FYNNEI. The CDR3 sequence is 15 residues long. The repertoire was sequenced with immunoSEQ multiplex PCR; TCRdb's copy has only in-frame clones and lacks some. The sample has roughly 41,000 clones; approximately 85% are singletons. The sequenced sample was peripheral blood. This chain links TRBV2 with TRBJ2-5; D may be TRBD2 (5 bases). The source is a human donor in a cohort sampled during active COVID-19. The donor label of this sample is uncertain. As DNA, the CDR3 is TGTGCCAGCAGTGAGGGAGACACTCTTAGAGAGACCCAGTACTTC. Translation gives CASSEGDTLRETQYF.